This is a list of T cell receptor beta chains from one sample in a study of beta chain features in type 1 diabetes. TCRdb's copy holds only in-frame clones and misses some; the assay was immunoSEQ multiplex PCR. The sample has roughly 170,000 clones, about an eighth seen once. Material: central memory CD4+ T cells from blood. These receptors originate from a woman younger than 30 in good health. CDR3s include the opening cysteine and the closing phenylalanine or tryptophan. The D gene is left open where the match is weak. Rows may omit the clone size; those that give it use once, few, many or a size class.

size: NA
D: TRBD2
V: TRBV30
J: TRBJ2-5
DNA: TGTGCCTGGAACCCCGGGACTAGCGGGGAGACCCAGTACTTC
CDR3: CAWNPGTSGETQYF

size: NA
D: TRBD2
V: TRBV7-2
J: TRBJ2-7
DNA: TGTGCCAGCAGCCTCGGGACTAGCAGGGAGCAGTACTTC
CDR3: CASSLGTSREQYF

size: NA
D: NA
V: TRBV7-2
J: TRBJ2-2
DNA: TGTGCCAGCAGCCGGCAGGGGATGGCCGCCGGGGAGCTGTTTTTT
CDR3: CASSRQGMAAGELFF

size: few
D: NA
V: TRBV21-1
J: TRBJ1-5
DNA: TGTGCCACCAACAGGGGGCGTCAGCCCCAGCATTTT
CDR3: CATNRGRQPQHF

size: NA
D: TRBD2
V: TRBV29-1
J: TRBJ2-3
DNA: TGCAGCGTTGTCGGTGGGAGGGCCTCGATAGGAGATACGCAGTATTTT
CDR3: CSVVGGRASIGDTQYF

size: few
D: NA
V: TRBV5-4
J: TRBJ1-3
DNA: TGTGCCAGCAGCTTCACAGGCTCCAGAAACACCATATATTTT
CDR3: CASSFTGSRNTIYF

size: NA
D: TRBD1
V: TRBV25-1
J: TRBJ1-1
DNA: TGTGCCAGCAGTGAGCGGACAGGAGGCGCTGAAGCTTTCTTT
CDR3: CASSERTGGAEAFF

size: NA
D: NA
V: TRBV25-1
J: TRBJ1-5
DNA: TGTGCCAGCACACAGGGAGGCAATCAGCCCCAGCATTTT
CDR3: CASTQGGNQPQHF

size: NA
D: TRBD2
V: TRBV4-1
J: TRBJ2-7
DNA: TGCGCCAGCAGCCAAGATAGGTCTAGCGGGAGAGTCCAGCAGTACTTC
CDR3: CASSQDRSSGRVQQYF

size: few
D: NA
V: TRBV14
J: TRBJ2-3
DNA: TGTGCCAGCAGCCCGCGACTGGACTCCACAGATACGCAGTATTTT
CDR3: CASSPRLDSTDTQYF

size: few
D: TRBD2
V: TRBV6-5
J: TRBJ2-7
DNA: TGTGCCAGCAGTAATCTAGCGGCAGACTCCTACGAGCAGTACTTC
CDR3: CASSNLAADSYEQYF

size: many
D: TRBD2
V: TRBV11-2
J: TRBJ2-1
DNA: TGTGCCAGCAGTAAAATAGCGGGAGCTACCTACAATGAGCAGTTCTTC
CDR3: CASSKIAGATYNEQFF

size: NA
D: NA
V: TRBV30
J: TRBJ2-1
DNA: TGTGCCTGGAGTTCCTCCGGGAGACAGCAGTTCTTC
CDR3: CAWSSSGRQQFF

size: few
D: NA
V: TRBV2
J: TRBJ1-5
DNA: TGTGCCAGCAGTGGCGATAGCAATCAGCCCCAGCATTTT
CDR3: CASSGDSNQPQHF

size: NA
D: TRBD2
V: TRBV29-1
J: TRBJ2-3
DNA: TGCAGCGTCCCCACACCGGGACTAGCGGGAGGTGATACGCAGTATTTT
CDR3: CSVPTPGLAGGDTQYF

size: NA
D: NA
V: TRBV9
J: TRBJ1-3
DNA: TGTGCCAGCAGCTTTGGGACAAGAAACACCATATATTTT
CDR3: CASSFGTRNTIYF

size: few
D: NA
V: TRBV19
J: TRBJ2-5
DNA: TGTGCCAGTAGTCCTCAGAGGGGGGGAGCGCAAGAGACCCAGTACTTC
CDR3: CASSPQRGGAQETQYF

size: NA
D: TRBD1
V: TRBV4-3
J: TRBJ1-2
DNA: TGCGCCAGCAGCCCCGACAGGGGGTTCTACTATGGCTACACCTTC
CDR3: CASSPDRGFYYGYTF

size: once
D: TRBD2
V: TRBV7-8
J: TRBJ2-7
DNA: TGTGCCAGCAGCTGGACTAGAGAGGAGCAGTACTTC
CDR3: CASSWTREEQYF

size: NA
D: NA
V: TRBV6-5
J: TRBJ2-7
DNA: TGTGCCAGCAGTAACAGCTACGAGCAGTACTTC
CDR3: CASSNSYEQYF